The 7 T cell receptor beta chains listed next were all sequenced from one sample in a study of T cells in localized non-small cell lung cancer. Here immunoSEQ multiplex PCR was the method, and the copy in TCRdb shows in-frame clones only, minus some. The sample records 65,000 to 90,000 clones, about three quarters being singletons. The material sequenced was PBMCs, taken before any cancer treatment. These TCRs come from a man aged 40-75 years with stage II squamous cell lung carcinoma.

J is TRBJ1-1 and V is TRBV9; 12 bases map to TRBD1. CDR1 is SGDLS, CDR2 YYNGEE, per germline. The CDR3 has 15 amino acids. The ends lost 3 bases at V and 6 bases at J; junction bases unmatched: 6. The CDR3 reads CASSGSGQGASEAFF. CDR3 nucleotides: TGTGCCAGCAGCGGGTCGGGACAGGGGGCTTCTGAAGCTTTCTTT.

The CDR3 DNA is TGTGCCAGCAGTGCGAGTGCCTCCTATAATTCACCCCTCCACTTT. Its protein product is CASSASASYNSPLHF. This sequence joins TRBV25-1 and TRBJ1-6; no definite D call. This CDR3 is 15 amino acids long. The V gene lost 4 bases and the J gene lost 0 bases, with 7 bases spanning the gap. From germline, CDR1 is MGHDK and CDR2 SYGVNS.

This clone has a handful of counts. The chain employs TRBV29-1 and TRBJ2-5; D is unclear. The CDR3 length is 12 residues. Germline-derived CDR1 and CDR2 are SQVTM and ANQGSEA. V lost 4 bases and J lost 1, with 7 bases in between. In DNA form, the CDR3 reads TGCAGCGTTGCCAGCTCCCAAGAGACCCAGTACTTC. Its translation: CSVASSQETQYF.

The J gene is TRBJ2-3, the V gene TRBV7-2; perhaps TRBD1 as D (6 bases). CDR1 and CDR2 from the germline V gene are SGHTA and FQGNSA. This CDR3 is 18 amino acids long. V lost 5 bases to trimming and J lost 3 bases, with 24 bases between them. This chain's CDR3 is CASSLTPPQGLVTDTQYF. The CDR3 region has the DNA TGTGCCAGCAGCCTTACCCCCCCACAGGGTCTAGTAACAGATACGCAGTATTTT. Full variable domain (remainder filled in from reference TRBV7-2 and TRBJ2-3): GAGVSQSPSNKVTEKGKDVELRCDPISGHTALYWYRQSLGQGLEFLIYFQGNSAPDKSGLPSDRFSAERTGGSVSTLTIQRTQQEDSAVYLCASSLTPPQGLVTDTQYFGPGTRLTVL.

The gene calls are TRBV10-3 and TRBJ2-3, with 13 bases that match TRBD2. Germline loops: CDR1 ENHRY, CDR2 SYGVKD. CDR3 length equals 18 residues. J was trimmed by 4 bases and V by 6 bases; bases with no gene match: 13. This CDR3 is CAISATSGGPQESDTQYF. CDR3 DNA sequence: TGTGCCATCAGCGCGACTAGCGGGGGGCCCCAAGAGTCAGATACGCAGTATTTT.

V gene TRBV27 combines with J gene TRBJ2-2; no firm D call. Looked up from germline, CDR1 is MNHEY and CDR2 is SMNVEV (reference sequence). Trimming removed 6 bases at V and 0 bases at J, with 11 bases between. There are 15 residues in the CDR3. The CDR3 region is CASRPPPPNTGELFF. Here the CDR3 DNA reads TGTGCCAGCAGGCCTCCTCCTCCGAACACCGGGGAGCTGTTTTTT.

This chain links TRBV2 with TRBJ1-5; D possibly corresponds to TRBD1 (5 bases). CDR3 size: 16 residues. The germline CDR1 and CDR2 sequences are SNHLY and FYNNEI. The V gene lost 3 bases and the J gene lost 3 bases, with 15 bases spanning the gap. CDR3 region: CASSDAAGGFNQPQHF. As DNA, the CDR3 is TGTGCCAGCAGTGATGCGGCGGGGGGTTTCAATCAGCCCCAGCATTTT.